This T cell receptor beta chain is from a study of OX40 agonist ivuxolimab in advanced cancers. Study information: The study gave patients intravenous ivuxolimab at 0.01 to 10 mg/kg every 2 weeks.

This clone was observed a few times. Other DNA sequences within the sample encode an identical CDR3. The ends lost 6 bases at V and 11 bases at J; junction bases unmatched: 14. CDR3 size: 16 residues. Germline CDR1 and CDR2: MDHEN and SYDVKM. Assay used: immunoSEQ multiplex PCR; TCRdb lists only in-frame clones, some missing. The sample includes over 75,000 clones, around nine tenths of them seen just once. Material: CD4+ or CD8+ T cells sorted from blood, obtained in a trial of the OX40 agonist ivuxolimab. The V gene is TRBV28, the J gene TRBJ2-3; TRBD2 agrees at 13 bases. The clonotype was recovered from an adult with an advanced solid tumor such as melanoma, head and neck, liver or kidney cancer. As DNA, the CDR3 is TGTGCCAGCAGCACCCGCCGGACTAGCGGGAGAGGTATGCAGTATTTT. This sequence encodes CASSTRRTSGRGMQYF.